This T cell receptor beta chain was captured by sequencing in a study of T cell responses to AZD1222 COVID-19 vaccine (dated by TCRdb to about 2021). For the wider study: AZD1222 recipients given second doses at about 4 weeks or at about 12 weeks were pooled, since spike-specific TCR depth and breadth were not found to differ between the two schedules. TCR sequencing was performed for roughly 240 trial participants, of whom about 200 were given two doses of AZD1222 and some 26 were given two doses of MenACWY control vaccine. Enrollment into the trials was organized by age into subgroups of 18-55, 56-69 and 70-plus years, and those subgroups contained about 160, 30 and 59 TCR-sequenced participants, respectively. What the research found in general, with its limitations: Because no samples from the day 14 peak response were available, repertoires could be characterized only after the peak T cell response. Conclusions about previously exposed vaccinees are limited because only six or seven AZD1222 recipients were SARS-CoV-2 seropositive at baseline. After two AZD1222 doses, both the breadth and the depth of spike-specific TCRs were significantly higher than at day 0 and than in MenACWY recipients. Most participants were white British and females outnumbered males, and the authors suggested that clonal diversity may have been underestimated. Nearly half of unique spike-specific TCRs reportedly recognized epitopes outside regions mutated in the B.1.351 and B.1.1.7 variants. CD4 TCRs associated with the vaccine covered the entire spike protein, and the dominant responses were in regions 160-218 and 743-854. The 56-69-year group was small, and its depth increase did not reach significance, likely because of low power.

The CDR3 regions of human TCRbeta chains were subjected to immunosequencing. The study's processing was this. Repertoire TCRs were checked for matches against a reference library of SARS-CoV-2-specific TCRs that had been generated using the MIRA antigen-specificity platform. Breadth meant the fraction of unique TCRs that were SARS-CoV-2-associated, whereas depth meant the fraction of total T cells that were SARS-CoV-2-associated. Using the MIRA data, every spike-specific TCR was mapped to the spike region that the TCR reacted to and assigned to either a CD4 or a CD8 class. Log10-transformed breadth and depth values were compared by one-way ANOVA with Sidak's multiple comparisons tests. TCRdb took this table from immuneACCESS and kept in-frame rearrangements with V and J called. Such tables lack part of the clones; where checked against another copy, unresolved V genes explain under half of the gap, and the rest is unexplained. Clone size and V and J calls were adopted from that table, with D and trimming inferred from the DNA. This sample is represented by approximately 100,000 clones; over 80% of them were singletons. The ten largest account for roughly 20% of the sample.

Compared with germline, V lacks 0 bases and J lacks 4 bases; bases without a gene match: 6. Reading the germline V gene gives CDR1 SGDLS and CDR2 YYNGEE. The CDR3 holds 17 amino acids from the cysteine to the phenylalanine. The CDR3 DNA has 51 bases and is translated from base 1. In the paper's terms, the time point label means: baseline before first vaccination. Samples from vaccinated people were obtained from the UK trials COV001 and COV002, which included a single-blind randomized controlled phase 2/3 trial of AZD1222 (ChAdOx1 nCoV-19) in healthy adults. For TCRbeta chain sequencing, PBMC samples were collected from trial participants at day 0 and at day 28 after the second dose. Regarding this clone: The antigen it recognizes is unknown. Within one base of it there is no much larger clone, and no base qualities were kept.

The rearrangement joined TRBV9 to TRBJ1-4; 10 central nucleotides agree with TRBD1. The clonotype was recovered from an adult in good health. This material consisted of peripheral blood, taken on day 0 of AZD1222 vaccination. The bases read TGTGCCAGCAGCGTAGGTTCCGGGACAGGGGTTAATGAAAAACTGTTTTTT. This is translated as CASSVGSGTGVNEKLFF.